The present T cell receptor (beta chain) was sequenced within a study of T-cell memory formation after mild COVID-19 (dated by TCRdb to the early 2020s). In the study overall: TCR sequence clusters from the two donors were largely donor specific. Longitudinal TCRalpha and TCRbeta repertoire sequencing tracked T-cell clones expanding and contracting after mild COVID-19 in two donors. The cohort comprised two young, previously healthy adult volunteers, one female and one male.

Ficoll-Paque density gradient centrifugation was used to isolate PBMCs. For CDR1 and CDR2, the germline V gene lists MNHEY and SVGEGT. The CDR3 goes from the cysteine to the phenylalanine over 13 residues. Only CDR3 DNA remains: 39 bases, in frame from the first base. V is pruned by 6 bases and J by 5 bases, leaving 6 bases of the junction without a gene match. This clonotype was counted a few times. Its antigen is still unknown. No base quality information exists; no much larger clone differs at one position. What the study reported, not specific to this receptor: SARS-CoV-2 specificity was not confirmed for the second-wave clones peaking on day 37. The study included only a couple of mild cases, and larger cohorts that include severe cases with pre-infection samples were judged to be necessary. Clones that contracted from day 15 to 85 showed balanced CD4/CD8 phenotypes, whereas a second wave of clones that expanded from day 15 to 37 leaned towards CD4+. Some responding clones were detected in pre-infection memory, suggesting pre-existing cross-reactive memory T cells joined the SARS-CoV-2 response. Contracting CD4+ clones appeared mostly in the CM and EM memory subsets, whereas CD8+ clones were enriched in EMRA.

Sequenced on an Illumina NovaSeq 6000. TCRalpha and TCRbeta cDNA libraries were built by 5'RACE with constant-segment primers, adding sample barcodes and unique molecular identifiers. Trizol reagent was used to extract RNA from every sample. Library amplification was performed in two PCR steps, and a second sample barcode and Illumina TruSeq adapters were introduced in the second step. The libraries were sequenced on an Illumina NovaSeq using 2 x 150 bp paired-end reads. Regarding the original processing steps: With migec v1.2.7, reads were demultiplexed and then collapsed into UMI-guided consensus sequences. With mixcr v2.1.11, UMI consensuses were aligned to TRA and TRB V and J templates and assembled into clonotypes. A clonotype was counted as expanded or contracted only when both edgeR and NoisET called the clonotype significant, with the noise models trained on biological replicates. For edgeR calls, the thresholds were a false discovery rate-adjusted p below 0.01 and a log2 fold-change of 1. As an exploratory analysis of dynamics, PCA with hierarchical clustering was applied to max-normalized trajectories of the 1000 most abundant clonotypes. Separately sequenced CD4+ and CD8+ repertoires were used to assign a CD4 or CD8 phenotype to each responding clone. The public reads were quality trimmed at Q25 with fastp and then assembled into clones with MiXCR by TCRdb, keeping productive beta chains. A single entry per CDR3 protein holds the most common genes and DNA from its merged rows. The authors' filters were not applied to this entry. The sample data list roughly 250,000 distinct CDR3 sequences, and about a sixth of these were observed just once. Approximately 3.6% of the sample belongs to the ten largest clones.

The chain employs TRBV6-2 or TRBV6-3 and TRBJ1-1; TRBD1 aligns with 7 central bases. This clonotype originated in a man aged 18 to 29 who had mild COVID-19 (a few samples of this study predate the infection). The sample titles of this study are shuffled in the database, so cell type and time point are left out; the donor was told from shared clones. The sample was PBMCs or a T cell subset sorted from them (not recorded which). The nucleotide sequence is TGTGCCAGCAGGACAGGGTTGGCTACTGAAGCTTTCTTT. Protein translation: CASRTGLATEAFF.